The entry below gives a single T cell receptor (beta chain) sequence along with its context. Its specific antigen is unknown. This may arise from a read error, as a much more abundant clone is one base away. This sample was included in a study of early T cells in non-severe SARS-CoV-2 infection (dated by TCRdb to the early 2020s). The study in broad terms: Because TCR sequencing was done on bulk RNA from unsorted whole blood, the alpha and beta chains could not be paired.

The germline V gene gives CDR1 as SGDLS and CDR2 as YYNGEE. V is pared back by 4 bases and J by 6 bases, with 14 bases lying between the germline termini. The CDR3 has 14 amino acids, counting the end cysteine and phenylalanine. Only the CDR3 DNA is retained, 42 bases long and in frame from the first base. This was a case-control study nested in a cohort of healthcare workers in London, UK, who had nasopharyngeal swab PCR tests and blood samples taken every week. Healthcare workers were recruited between 23 and 31 March 2020, during the week of the UK lockdown, and were followed weekly for up to about 16 weeks. Broader findings and caveats from the paper: VDJdb matching was skewed toward anti-spike CD8 responses and likely underestimated virus-specific expansions by missing private and CD4 specificities.

Libraries were made using 5' RACE. The listed sequencing device is NextSeq 500. Unique molecular identifiers were attached to individual cDNA molecules in the TCR library protocol so that sequencing error and PCR bias could be corrected. TCR alpha and beta chains were both sequenced, and the abundances of alpha and beta sequences in each sample were closely correlated with each other. Under the source paper's analysis protocol: Decombinator V4 was used to perform V gene, J gene and CDR3 annotation of TCR sequences. TCRs were defined as expanded if a significant change between any two time points was detected under a Poisson model with p below 0.0001. TCR abundances were normalised to the total number of TCRs sequenced in each sample and reported as counts per million. MAIT TCRs were defined by TRAV1-2 paired with TRAJ12, TRAJ20 or TRAJ33, and iNKT TCRs by TRAV10 paired with TRAJ18. A search of VDJdb, accessed on 1 November 2021, was run for TCRs annotated to CMV, EBV and SARS-CoV-2, with TCRs annotated for multiple antigens excluded. TCRdb passed the public sequencing reads through fastp at Q25 and MiXCR, retaining productive beta sequences. Here each entry gathers all rows of one CDR3 protein and keeps the most common genes and DNA. The V and J calls, along with clone size, are taken from TCRdb and not from the paper's own processing. In this sample the table shows around 63,000 distinct CDR3 sequences, 10% to 15% of which occur a single time. In total, the top ten clones hold around 5.1% of the sample.

Sequencing was carried out using whole blood. The V gene is TRBV9 and the J gene is TRBJ2-1; TRBD2 is possibly the D segment (6 matching bases). This clonotype originated in an adult who was a healthcare worker with PCR-confirmed SARS-CoV-2 infection or an uninfected control (not recorded which). The CDR3 loop reads CASSRGGDSNEQFF. DNA sequence: TGTGCCAGCAGCCGGGGCGGGGACTCCAATGAGCAGTTCTTC.